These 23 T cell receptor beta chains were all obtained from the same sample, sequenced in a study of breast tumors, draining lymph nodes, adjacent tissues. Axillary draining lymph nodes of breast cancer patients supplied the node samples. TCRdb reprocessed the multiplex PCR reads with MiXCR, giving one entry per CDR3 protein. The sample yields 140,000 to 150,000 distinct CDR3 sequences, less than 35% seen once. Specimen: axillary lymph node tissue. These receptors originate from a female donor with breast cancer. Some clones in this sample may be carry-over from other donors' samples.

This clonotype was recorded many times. CDR3: CSAVQGAGGNTIYF. The DNA for the CDR3 is TGCAGTGCTGTTCAGGGGGCGGGTGGAAACACCATATATTTT. The genes are TRBV20-1 and TRBJ1-3, with 8 bases aligning to TRBD1. The CDR3 contains 14 residues. J lost 3 bases, V lost 5 bases, and 6 bases had no gene match. The germline gives CDR1 DFQATT, CDR2 SNEGSKA (reference sequence).

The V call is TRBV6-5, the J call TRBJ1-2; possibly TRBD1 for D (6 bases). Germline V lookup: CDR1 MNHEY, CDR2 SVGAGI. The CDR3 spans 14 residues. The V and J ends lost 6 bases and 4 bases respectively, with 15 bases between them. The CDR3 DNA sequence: TGTGCCAGCAGCCGGGCAGGGGAGGCCTATGGCTACACCTTC. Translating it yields CASSRAGEAYGYTF.

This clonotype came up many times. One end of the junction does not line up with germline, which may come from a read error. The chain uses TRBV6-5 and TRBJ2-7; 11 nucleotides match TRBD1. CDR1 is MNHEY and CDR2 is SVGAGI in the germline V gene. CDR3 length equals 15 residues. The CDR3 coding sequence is TGTGCCAGCAGTCACTCCGGGACAGGGGGCTACGAGCAGTACTTC. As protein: CASSHSGTGGYEQYF.

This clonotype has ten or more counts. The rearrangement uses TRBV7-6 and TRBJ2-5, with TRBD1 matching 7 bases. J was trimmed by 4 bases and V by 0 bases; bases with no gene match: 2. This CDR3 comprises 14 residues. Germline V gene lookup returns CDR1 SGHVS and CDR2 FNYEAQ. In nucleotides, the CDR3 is TGTGCCAGCAGCTTAGCAGGGGGCTCAGAGACCCAGTACTTC. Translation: CASSLAGGSETQYF.

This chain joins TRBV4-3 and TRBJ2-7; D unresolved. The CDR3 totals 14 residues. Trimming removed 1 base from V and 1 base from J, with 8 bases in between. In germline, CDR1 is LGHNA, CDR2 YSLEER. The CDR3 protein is CASSQVHGSYEQYV. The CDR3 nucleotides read TGCGCCAGCAGCCAAGTGCACGGGTCCTACGAGCAGTACGTC.

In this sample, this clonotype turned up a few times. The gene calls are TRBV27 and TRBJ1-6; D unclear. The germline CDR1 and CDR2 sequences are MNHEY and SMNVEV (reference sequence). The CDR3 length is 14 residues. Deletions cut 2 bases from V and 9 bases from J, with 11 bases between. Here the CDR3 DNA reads TGTGCCAGCAGTTTAAGGCAGGAGGGTTCACCCCTCCACTTT. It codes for CASSLRQEGSPLHF.

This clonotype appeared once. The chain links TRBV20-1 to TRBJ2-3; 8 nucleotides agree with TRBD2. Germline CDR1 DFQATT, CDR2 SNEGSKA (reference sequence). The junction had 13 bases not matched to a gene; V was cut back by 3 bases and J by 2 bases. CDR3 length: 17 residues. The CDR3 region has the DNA TGCAGTGCTAGTGCCACGGGGGGGGCAAAAAACACAGATACGCAGTATTTT. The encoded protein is CSASATGGAKNTDTQYF.

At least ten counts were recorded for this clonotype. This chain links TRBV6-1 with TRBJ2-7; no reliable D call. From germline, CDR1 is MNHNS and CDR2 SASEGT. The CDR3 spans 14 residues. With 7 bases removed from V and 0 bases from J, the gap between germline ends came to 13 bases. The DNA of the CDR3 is TGTGCCAGCAAATTGGACGTCCGCTCCTACGAGCAGTACGTC. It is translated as CASKLDVRSYEQYV.

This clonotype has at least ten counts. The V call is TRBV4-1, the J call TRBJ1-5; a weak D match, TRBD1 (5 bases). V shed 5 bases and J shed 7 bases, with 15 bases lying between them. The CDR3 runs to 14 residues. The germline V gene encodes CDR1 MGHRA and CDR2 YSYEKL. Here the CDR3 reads CASSYNRDGQPQHF. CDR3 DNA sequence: TGCGCCAGCAGCTACAACCGGGACGGACAGCCCCAGCATTTT.

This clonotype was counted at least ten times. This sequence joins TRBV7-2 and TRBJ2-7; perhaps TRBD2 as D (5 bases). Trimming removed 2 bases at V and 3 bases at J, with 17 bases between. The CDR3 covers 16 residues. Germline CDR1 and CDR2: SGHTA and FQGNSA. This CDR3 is CASSLSGSSGVYEQYF. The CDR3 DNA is TGTGCCAGCAGCTTATCGGGGTCTTCAGGTGTCTACGAGCAGTACTTC.

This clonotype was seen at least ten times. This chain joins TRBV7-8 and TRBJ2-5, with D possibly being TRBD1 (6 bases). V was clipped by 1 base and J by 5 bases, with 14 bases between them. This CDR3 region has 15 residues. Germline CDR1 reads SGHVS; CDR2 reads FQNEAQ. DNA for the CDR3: TGTGCCAGCAGCTTAGAGTGGCAGGGGTGGGAGACCCAGTACTTC. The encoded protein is CASSLEWQGWETQYF. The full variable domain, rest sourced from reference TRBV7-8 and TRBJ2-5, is GAGVSQSPRYKVAKRGQDVALRCDPISGHVSLFWYQQALGQGPEFLTYFQNEAQLDKSGLPSDRFFAERPEGSVSTLKIQRTQQEDSAVYLCASSLEWQGWETQYFGPGTRLLVL.

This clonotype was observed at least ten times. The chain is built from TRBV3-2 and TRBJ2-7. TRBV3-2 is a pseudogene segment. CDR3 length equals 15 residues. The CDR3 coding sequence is TGTGCCAGCAGCCGGACGGACCGTAGCTCCTACGAGCAGTACGTC. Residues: CASSRTDRSSYEQYV.

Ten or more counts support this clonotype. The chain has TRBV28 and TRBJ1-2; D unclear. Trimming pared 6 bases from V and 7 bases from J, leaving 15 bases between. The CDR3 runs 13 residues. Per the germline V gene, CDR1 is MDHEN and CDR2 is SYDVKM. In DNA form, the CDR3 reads TGTGCCAGCAGCCCCGTCATCTTTCGTGGCTACACCTTC. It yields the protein CASSPVIFRGYTF.

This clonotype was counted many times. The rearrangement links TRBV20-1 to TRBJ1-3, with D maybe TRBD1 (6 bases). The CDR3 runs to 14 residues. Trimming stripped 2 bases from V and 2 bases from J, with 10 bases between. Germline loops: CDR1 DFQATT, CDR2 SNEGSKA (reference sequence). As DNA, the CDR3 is TGCAGTGCTAGACTATACAGGGCTGGAAACACCATATATTTT. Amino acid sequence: CSARLYRAGNTIYF.

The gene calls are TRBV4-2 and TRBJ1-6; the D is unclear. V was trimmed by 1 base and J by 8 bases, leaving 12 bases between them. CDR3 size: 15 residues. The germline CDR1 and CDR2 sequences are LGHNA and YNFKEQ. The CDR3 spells CASSQAIGQDSPLHF. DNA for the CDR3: TGTGCCAGCAGCCAAGCGATAGGGCAGGATTCACCCCTCCACTTT.

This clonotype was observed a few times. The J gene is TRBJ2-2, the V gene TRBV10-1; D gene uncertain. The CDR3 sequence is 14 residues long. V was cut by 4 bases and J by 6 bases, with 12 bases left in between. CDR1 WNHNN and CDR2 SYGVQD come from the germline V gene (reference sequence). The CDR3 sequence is CASSVSGSPGELFF. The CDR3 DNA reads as TGCGCCAGCAGTGTATCTGGGTCCCCCGGGGAGCTGTTTTTT.

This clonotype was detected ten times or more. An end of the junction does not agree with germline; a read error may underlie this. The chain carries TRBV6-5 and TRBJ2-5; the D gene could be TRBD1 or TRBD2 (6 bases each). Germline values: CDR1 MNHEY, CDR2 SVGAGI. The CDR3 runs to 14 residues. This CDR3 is CASSHSFGGETQYF. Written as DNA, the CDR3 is TGTGCCAGCAGTCACTCGTTCGGGGGCGAGACCCAGTACTTC.

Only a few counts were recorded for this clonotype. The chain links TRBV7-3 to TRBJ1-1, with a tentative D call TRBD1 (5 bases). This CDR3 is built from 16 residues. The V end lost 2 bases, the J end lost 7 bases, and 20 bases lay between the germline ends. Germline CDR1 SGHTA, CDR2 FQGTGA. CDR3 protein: CASSLSAPPGRIEAFF. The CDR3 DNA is TGTGCCAGCAGCTTATCAGCCCCCCCAGGGAGGATTGAAGCTTTCTTT.

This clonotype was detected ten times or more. CDR3 nucleotide sequence: TGTGCCAGCAGCCAAGATCTCCCAGGGGACGGAAACACCATATATTTT. Its translation: CASSQDLPGDGNTIYF. V is TRBV4-2 and J is TRBJ1-3, with TRBD1 as a possible D gene (6 bases). The CDR3 has 16 residues. V shed 0 bases and J shed 4 bases, with 13 bases lying between them. Germline CDR1 LGHNA, CDR2 YNFKEQ.

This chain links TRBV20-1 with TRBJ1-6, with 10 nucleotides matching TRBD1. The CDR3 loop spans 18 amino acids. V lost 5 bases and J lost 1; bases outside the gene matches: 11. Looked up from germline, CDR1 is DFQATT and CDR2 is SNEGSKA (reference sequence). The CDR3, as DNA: TGCAGTGCTCAATCCGGGACAGGGGCAAATTCCTATAATTCACCCCTCCACTTT. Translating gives CSAQSGTGANSYNSPLHF.

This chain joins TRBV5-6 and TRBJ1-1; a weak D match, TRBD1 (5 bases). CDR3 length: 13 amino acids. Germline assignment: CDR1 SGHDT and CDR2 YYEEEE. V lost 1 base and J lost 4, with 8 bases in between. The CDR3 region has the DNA TGTGCCAGCAGCTTGTACAGGACCACTGAAGCTTTCTTT. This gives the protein CASSLYRTTEAFF.

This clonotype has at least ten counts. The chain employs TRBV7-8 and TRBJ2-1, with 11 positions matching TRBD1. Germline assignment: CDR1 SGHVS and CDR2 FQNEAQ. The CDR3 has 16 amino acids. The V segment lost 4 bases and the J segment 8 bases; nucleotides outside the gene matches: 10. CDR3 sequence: CASSSRGTGGMDEQFF. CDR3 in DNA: TGTGCCAGCAGCTCGAGGGGGACAGGGGGAATGGATGAGCAGTTCTTC.

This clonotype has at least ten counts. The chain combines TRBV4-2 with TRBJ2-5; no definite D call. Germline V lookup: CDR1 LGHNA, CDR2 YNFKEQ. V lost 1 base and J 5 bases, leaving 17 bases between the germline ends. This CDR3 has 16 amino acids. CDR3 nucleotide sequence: TGTGCCAGCAGCCAAGGAGCGACCCGGTACGGGGAGACCCAGTACTTC. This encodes CASSQGATRYGETQYF.